Below are 10 T cell receptor beta chains sequenced from a single sample in a study of blood T cells in healthy people across ages. The use of a sample-barcoded 5' primer and a J-beta primer mix characterized a second PCR of roughly 6 to 11 cycles. TCRdb redid the calling of the 5' RACE reads with MiXCR, one entry per CDR3 protein. The sample comprises about 1.8 million distinct CDR3 sequences, 49% of which are singletons, and more than 2% rests with the top ten. The specimen was blood. These receptor sequences come from a woman aged 40 to 50 in good health.

This sequence joins TRBV6-1 and TRBJ2-5; D remains unclear. The ends were cut back, 7 bases at V and 3 bases at J, with 18 bases in the middle. The CDR3 sequence is 15 residues long. CDR1 and CDR2 from the germline V gene are MNHNS and SASEGT. The CDR3 region is CASTKLAFQKETQYF. CDR3 bases: TGTGCCAGCACTAAACTGGCTTTCCAGAAAGAGACCCAGTACTTC.

The gene calls are TRBV11-3 and TRBJ1-6; D is unresolved. Germline V gene sequence: CDR1 SGHNT, CDR2 YENEEA. This CDR3 has 15 residues. Deletions cut 2 bases from V and 7 bases from J, with 12 bases between. The CDR3 nucleotides read TGTGCCAGCAGCTTATCTTCGGACCGAAATTCACCCCTCCACTTT. Residues: CASSLSSDRNSPLHF.

This clonotype was seen only a few times. The gene calls are TRBV5-1 and TRBJ2-7; D is unresolved. V was trimmed by 0 bases and J by 5 bases, leaving 9 bases between them. Per the germline V gene, CDR1 is SGHRS and CDR2 is YFSETQ. The CDR3 covers 13 residues. CDR3 in amino acids: CASSLGSRDEQYF. Here the CDR3 DNA reads TGCGCCAGCAGCTTGGGGTCAAGGGACGAGCAGTACTTC.

This clonotype was detected only a few times. The chain joins TRBV2 to TRBJ2-1; 11 bases fit TRBD2. V shed 7 bases, J shed 5 bases, and the junction held 7 bases outside the gene matches. The germline V gene encodes CDR1 SNHLY and CDR2 FYNNEI. The CDR3 is 15 amino acids. DNA for the CDR3: TGTGCCAGCAACTCGGCTAGCGGGGGGCACAATGAGCAGTTCTTC. Protein sequence: CASNSASGGHNEQFF. Filled out from reference TRBV2 and TRBJ2-1, the complete variable domain reads EPEVTQTPSHQVTQMGQEVILRCVPISNHLYFYWYRQILGQKVEFLVSFYNNEISEKSEIFDDQFSVERPDGSNFTLKIRSTKLEDSAMYFCASNSASGGHNEQFFGPGTRLTVL.

CDR3 sequence: CASSKRGDSYNEQFF. The CDR3 coding sequence is TGTGCCAGCAGTAAACGGGGGGACTCCTACAATGAGCAGTTCTTC. The V gene is TRBV6-4, the J gene TRBJ2-1, with 7 bases fitting TRBD2. J lost 0 bases, V lost 5 bases, and 4 bases had no gene match. The V gene's germline CDR1 is MRHNA and CDR2 SNTAGT. The CDR3 contains 15 residues.

The V call is TRBV28, the J call TRBJ2-7; 7 nucleotides agree with TRBD1. This CDR3 is 14 amino acids long. Trimming cost V 6 bases and J 1 base; bases outside gene matches: 6. Per the germline V gene, CDR1 is MDHEN and CDR2 is SYDVKM. The CDR3, as DNA: TGTGCCAGCAGAATGCCGGGACAGTCCTACGAGCAGTACTTC. Protein product: CASRMPGQSYEQYF.

The V and J genes are TRBV20-1 and TRBJ1-6; D is unresolved. Germline CDR1 DFQATT, CDR2 SNEGSKA (reference sequence). V shed 2 bases and J shed 0 bases, with 5 bases lying between them. This CDR3 contains 14 residues. The CDR3 coding sequence is TGCAGTGCTAGACAAAACTCCTATAATTCACCCCTCCACTTT. This sequence encodes CSARQNSYNSPLHF.

This clonotype was detected a few times. The gene calls are TRBV3-1 and TRBJ2-5; D is uncertain. V shed 4 bases and J shed 5 bases, with 5 bases lying between them. CDR1 is LGHDT, CDR2 YNNKEL, per germline (reference sequence). This CDR3 spans 11 amino acids. CDR3 in DNA: TGTGCCAGCAGCCGGTTTGAGACCCAGTACTTC. It specifies CASSRFETQYF.

This clonotype was picked up a small number of times. CDR3 amino acids: CASSTGLAGKDTQYF. The DNA of the CDR3 is TGCGCCAGCAGCACCGGACTAGCGGGGAAAGATACGCAGTATTTT. The J gene is TRBJ2-3, the V gene TRBV5-1, with TRBD2 identical over 12 bases. Per the germline V gene, CDR1 is SGHRS and CDR2 is YFSETQ. V was clipped by 4 bases and J by 5 bases; unmatched bases: 5. The CDR3 has 15 residues.

This clonotype was counted a single time. The CDR3 DNA is TGTGCCAGCAGCTCATTACCGGGACAGGGTCCTACCAGCTCCTACAATGAGCAGTACTTC. Translating it yields CASSSLPGQGPTSSYNEQYF. The chain recombines TRBV7-2 with TRBJ2-1; 9 bases are shared with TRBD1. The DNA end is a closer match to TRBJ2-7, so the J assignment may be wrong. CDR3 length: 20 amino acids. The germline V gene encodes CDR1 SGHTA and CDR2 FQGNSA.